Listed here is a single T cell receptor (beta chain). V lost 3 bases, J lost 1 base, and 11 bases lay in between. This CDR3 is 15 amino acids long. The germline gives CDR1 MNHEY, CDR2 SVGEGT. Original methodology: Amplified reference gene primers provided the basis for estimating nucleated cell counts. Sequencing was performed with immunoSEQ multiplex PCR; in TCRdb, only in-frame clones are kept and a portion is missing. V and J calls and clone size come straight from that table; D and trimming were deduced from the DNA. The table shows under 300,000 clones, with 70% to 90% occurring only once. This specimen belongs to a study of blood T cell repertoires in COVID-19. Whole-study context: T cells, B-cell-depleted T cells, or PBMCs supplied cDNA or gDNA.

This sequence joins TRBV6-2 or TRBV6-3 and TRBJ2-3; possible D gene TRBD2, 5 bases. The TCR comes from a woman aged 55-70 years with active or convalescent COVID-19. The sequenced sample was peripheral blood. The CDR3 coding sequence is TGTGCCAGCAGTTATGGAGCGGTAGGCACAGATACGCAGTATTTT. It codes for CASSYGAVGTDTQYF.